What follows describes a single T cell receptor (beta chain). Its specificity is not known. In the PCR, 60 Vbeta and 13 Jbeta primers were used. TCRdb's copy holds only in-frame clones and misses some; the assay was immunoSEQ multiplex PCR. The top ten hold 2% to 2.5% of the sample, which has 74,000 or so clones, approximately 67% seen once. The CDR3 runs 18 residues. The junction had 18 bases not matched to a gene; V was cut back by 6 bases and J by 6 bases. Germline values: CDR1 MGHDK, CDR2 SYGVNS. This entry comes from a study of cytomegalovirus exposure and HLA in healthy donors. Findings and limits, study-wide: Cytomegalovirus-associated TCR beta chains were listed, numbering over 150.

The sample consisted of PBMCs. The chain uses TRBV25-1 and TRBJ2-7, with 12 bases matching TRBD2. The receptor comes from a woman aged 25 to 45 in good health and CMV-seronegative. The CDR3 is CASSKNILLAGGWCEQYF. CDR3 in DNA: TGTGCCAGCAGCAAAAATATTCTTCTAGCGGGGGGGTGGTGCGAGCAGTACTTC.